This T cell receptor beta chain was identified in a study of blood T cell repertoires in COVID-19. Data came from immunoSEQ multiplex PCR; TCRdb stores just in-frame clones and leaves some out. The sample lists about 300,000 clones; 85% to 90% were seen once. CDR1 SGHDN and CDR2 FVKESK come from the germline V gene. The CDR3 length is 15 residues. Between the trimmed V and J ends, which lost 0 bases and 4 bases, there was a span of 13 bases. Two negative PCRs, clearance, or symptom resolution characterized the recovered Cohort 3 donors. This clone has just one count. The chain couples TRBV14 to TRBJ2-7; maybe TRBD1 (5 bases). The sequencing sample was made of PBMCs or T cells enriched from blood (not recorded which). The TCR originated in a woman aged 18-29 years who had recovered from COVID-19. CDR3 in amino acids: CASSQEVAGKYEQYF. The CDR3 DNA sequence: TGTGCCAGCAGCCAAGAGGTGGCAGGGAAATACGAGCAGTACTTC.